The rows below give T cell receptor beta chains drawn from one sample of a study of blood T cell repertoires in COVID-19. The repertoire was sequenced with immunoSEQ multiplex PCR; TCRdb's copy has only in-frame clones and lacks some. The sample lists about 250,000 clones; 87% were seen once. The sample consisted of PBMCs or T cells enriched from blood (not recorded which). These receptors were collected from a woman aged 30 to 39 with acute COVID-19. The CDR3 runs from the conserved cysteine through the conserved F or W. The D gene is left open where the match is weak. Only part of the rows carry a size: once, few, many, or a class if the clone is expanded.

abundance: .; j_gene: TRBJ2-7; v_gene: TRBV27; d_gene: .; CDR3aa: CASSLSSYRFYEQYF; CDR3nt: TGTGCCAGCAGTTTATCTTCCTACAGGTTCTACGAGCAGTACTTC
abundance: .; j_gene: TRBJ1-1; v_gene: TRBV7-2; d_gene: TRBD1; CDR3aa: CASSSRDRGLRSTEAFF; CDR3nt: TGTGCCAGCAGCTCCCGGGACAGGGGGTTAAGAAGCACTGAAGCTTTCTTT
abundance: .; j_gene: TRBJ1-1; v_gene: TRBV28; d_gene: .; CDR3aa: CASSKTMNTEAFF; CDR3nt: TGTGCCAGCAGTAAGACTATGAACACTGAAGCTTTCTTT
abundance: .; j_gene: TRBJ2-5; v_gene: TRBV9; d_gene: .; CDR3aa: CASSVGTDVRETQYF; CDR3nt: TGTGCCAGCAGCGTAGGGACAGACGTTCGGGAGACCCAGTACTTC
abundance: .; j_gene: TRBJ2-2; v_gene: TRBV7-9; d_gene: .; CDR3aa: CASSSGRGSGGLRSGELFF; CDR3nt: TGTGCCAGCAGCTCAGGGAGGGGTTCAGGGGGCCTCCGGAGCGGGGAGCTGTTTTTT
abundance: .; j_gene: TRBJ2-1; v_gene: TRBV19; d_gene: .; CDR3aa: CASSLRTGSPMKNEQFF; CDR3nt: TGTGCCAGTAGCCTCAGAACAGGGTCTCCGATGAAAAATGAGCAGTTCTTC
abundance: .; j_gene: TRBJ1-1; v_gene: TRBV11-2; d_gene: TRBD1; CDR3aa: CASSTDRDTEAFF; CDR3nt: TGTGCCAGCAGCACGGACAGGGACACTGAAGCTTTCTTT
abundance: .; j_gene: TRBJ2-3; v_gene: TRBV6-5; d_gene: .; CDR3aa: CASTGSPTTPHTQYF; CDR3nt: TGTGCCAGCACCGGGAGCCCTACAACCCCCCATACGCAGTATTTT
abundance: .; j_gene: TRBJ1-3; v_gene: TRBV7-6; d_gene: TRBD1; CDR3aa: CASSLAPWAGGSSGNTIYF; CDR3nt: TGTGCCAGCAGCTTAGCTCCGTGGGCAGGGGGCAGCTCTGGAAACACCATATATTTT
abundance: .; j_gene: TRBJ2-7; v_gene: TRBV10-3; d_gene: TRBD1; CDR3aa: CAISELGTDYEQYF; CDR3nt: TGTGCCATCAGTGAGTTAGGGACAGACTACGAGCAGTACTTC
abundance: .; j_gene: TRBJ2-7; v_gene: TRBV4-1; d_gene: .; CDR3aa: CASSPGGLYEQYF; CDR3nt: TGCGCCAGCAGCCCCGGCGGCCTCTACGAGCAGTACTTC
abundance: few; j_gene: TRBJ2-2; v_gene: TRBV19; d_gene: .; CDR3aa: CASSISGFGTGELFF; CDR3nt: TGTGCCAGTAGTATTTCAGGGTTCGGCACCGGGGAGCTGTTTTTT
abundance: .; j_gene: TRBJ2-1; v_gene: TRBV4-1; d_gene: .; CDR3aa: CASSTYASTGTKAYNEQFF; CDR3nt: TGCGCCAGCAGCACTTACGCCTCTACCGGGACAAAGGCCTACAATGAGCAGTTCTTC
abundance: .; j_gene: TRBJ2-3; v_gene: TRBV29-1; d_gene: TRBD2; CDR3aa: CSVEGTSGDPSTDTQYF; CDR3nt: TGCAGCGTTGAGGGGACTAGCGGGGACCCTAGCACAGATACGCAGTATTTT
abundance: .; j_gene: TRBJ1-5; v_gene: TRBV6-6; d_gene: TRBD1; CDR3aa: CASTRGQGARQPQHF; CDR3nt: TGTGCCAGCACGAGGGGGCAGGGGGCCCGTCAGCCCCAGCATTTT
abundance: .; j_gene: TRBJ1-2; v_gene: TRBV10-3; d_gene: TRBD1; CDR3aa: CAIGETGTDNYGYTF; CDR3nt: TGTGCCATCGGGGAGACCGGGACAGACAATTATGGCTACACCTTC
abundance: .; j_gene: TRBJ2-1; v_gene: TRBV7-2; d_gene: TRBD2; CDR3aa: CASSSGLAGGPYEQFF; CDR3nt: TGTGCCAGCAGCTCCGGACTAGCGGGGGGGCCATATGAGCAGTTCTTC
abundance: .; j_gene: TRBJ1-4; v_gene: TRBV14; d_gene: .; CDR3aa: CASSLAEGEKLFF; CDR3nt: TGTGCCAGCAGCCTAGCGGAGGGGGAAAAACTGTTTTTT
abundance: .; j_gene: TRBJ1-1; v_gene: TRBV19; d_gene: .; CDR3aa: CASSILGAREAFF; CDR3nt: TGTGCCAGTAGTATTTTGGGGGCTAGAGAAGCTTTCTTT
abundance: .; j_gene: TRBJ2-6; v_gene: TRBV19; d_gene: .; CDR3aa: CATLFRASTVSGANVLTF; CDR3nt: TGTGCCACCCTCTTTAGGGCATCGACAGTCTCTGGGGCCAACGTCCTGACTTTC
abundance: .; j_gene: TRBJ1-4; v_gene: TRBV10-1; d_gene: .; CDR3aa: CASSDLSSGNEKLFF; CDR3nt: TGCGCCAGCAGTGACCTCTCGTCAGGGAATGAAAAACTGTTTTTT
abundance: .; j_gene: TRBJ1-6; v_gene: TRBV5-1; d_gene: TRBD1; CDR3aa: CASSLGPGGDSPLHF; CDR3nt: TGCGCCAGCAGCTTGGGTCCAGGGGGTGACTCACCCCTCCACTTT
abundance: .; j_gene: TRBJ2-7; v_gene: TRBV15; d_gene: .; CDR3aa: CATSRDFGQSYEQYF; CDR3nt: TGTGCCACCAGCAGGGATTTTGGACAGTCCTACGAGCAGTACTTC
abundance: .; j_gene: TRBJ2-7; v_gene: TRBV20-1; d_gene: .; CDR3aa: CSAPRGYEQYF; CDR3nt: TGCAGTGCCCCGAGGGGGTACGAGCAGTACTTC
abundance: .; j_gene: TRBJ2-1; v_gene: TRBV4-3; d_gene: .; CDR3aa: CASSQSDNEQFF; CDR3nt: TGCGCCAGCAGCCAATCGGACAATGAGCAGTTCTTC
abundance: .; j_gene: TRBJ1-2; v_gene: TRBV5-5; d_gene: .; CDR3aa: CASSLVTAYGYTF; CDR3nt: TGTGCCAGCAGCTTGGTCACAGCTTATGGCTACACCTTC
abundance: once; j_gene: TRBJ2-7; v_gene: TRBV5-6; d_gene: TRBD1; CDR3aa: CASSLGTGGYEQYF; CDR3nt: TGTGCCAGCAGCTTGGGGACAGGGGGCTACGAGCAGTACTTC
abundance: once; j_gene: TRBJ1-6; v_gene: TRBV30; d_gene: .; CDR3aa: CAWSVPGGRRNSPLHF; CDR3nt: TGTGCCTGGAGTGTACCTGGGGGGAGGAGGAATTCACCCCTCCACTTT
abundance: .; j_gene: TRBJ2-5; v_gene: TRBV11-2; d_gene: TRBD1; CDR3aa: CASSSGGTGQETQYF; CDR3nt: TGTGCCAGCAGCTCCGGAGGGACAGGTCAAGAGACCCAGTACTTC
abundance: .; j_gene: TRBJ1-6; v_gene: TRBV2; d_gene: TRBD1; CDR3aa: CASSERGQGGSPLHF; CDR3nt: TGTGCCAGCAGTGAAAGGGGACAGGGTGGTTCACCCCTCCACTTT
abundance: .; j_gene: TRBJ1-2; v_gene: TRBV7-9; d_gene: .; CDR3aa: CASSLRDTTYNYGYTF; CDR3nt: TGTGCCAGCAGCCTCCGAGACACAACTTACAACTATGGCTACACCTTC
abundance: few; j_gene: TRBJ1-5; v_gene: TRBV6-2/TRBV6-3; d_gene: TRBD1; CDR3aa: CASSYRDSKYNQPQHF; CDR3nt: TGTGCCAGCAGTTATCGGGACAGCAAATACAATCAGCCCCAGCATTTT
abundance: .; j_gene: TRBJ2-3; v_gene: TRBV10-2; d_gene: .; CDR3aa: CASSPTVHTQYF; CDR3nt: TGCGCCAGCAGCCCGACTGTCCATACGCAGTATTTT
abundance: .; j_gene: TRBJ2-2; v_gene: TRBV5-1; d_gene: TRBD2; CDR3aa: CASSELAGGTGELFF; CDR3nt: TGCGCCAGCAGCGAGCTAGCGGGGGGCACCGGGGAGCTGTTTTTT
abundance: few; j_gene: TRBJ2-3; v_gene: TRBV15; d_gene: .; CDR3aa: CATSRDPVDTQYF; CDR3nt: TGTGCCACCAGCAGAGATCCAGTAGATACGCAGTATTTT
abundance: .; j_gene: TRBJ1-4; v_gene: TRBV5-4; d_gene: .; CDR3aa: CASSLGIGQRNEKLFF; CDR3nt: TGTGCCAGCAGCTTGGGTATAGGACAGCGTAATGAAAAACTGTTTTTT
abundance: once; j_gene: TRBJ2-5; v_gene: TRBV15; d_gene: .; CDR3aa: CATSRAPGAPVETQYF; CDR3nt: TGTGCCACCAGCAGAGCCCCAGGGGCCCCTGTGGAGACCCAGTACTTC
abundance: .; j_gene: TRBJ1-1; v_gene: TRBV5-1; d_gene: .; CDR3aa: CASSLAGPSGGGTEAFF; CDR3nt: TGCGCCAGCAGCTTGGCCGGACCCTCCGGGGGGGGCACTGAAGCTTTCTTT
abundance: .; j_gene: TRBJ2-7; v_gene: TRBV4-3; d_gene: .; CDR3aa: CASSPSHNRPYYEQYF; CDR3nt: TGCGCCAGCAGCCCCAGTCACAACCGCCCGTACTACGAGCAGTACTTC
abundance: .; j_gene: TRBJ2-3; v_gene: TRBV5-1; d_gene: .; CDR3aa: CASSLTSTDTQYF; CDR3nt: TGCGCCAGCAGCCTGACTAGCACAGATACGCAGTATTTT
abundance: .; j_gene: TRBJ2-1; v_gene: TRBV2; d_gene: TRBD2; CDR3aa: CASTSGGTDDEQFF; CDR3nt: TGTGCCAGCACCAGCGGGGGGACGGACGATGAGCAGTTCTTC
abundance: once; j_gene: TRBJ2-1; v_gene: TRBV7-9; d_gene: .; CDR3aa: CASPGAGAHEQFF; CDR3nt: TGTGCCAGCCCTGGGGCAGGGGCCCATGAGCAGTTCTTC
abundance: .; j_gene: TRBJ1-2; v_gene: TRBV10-3; d_gene: .; CDR3aa: CAISESATYGYTF; CDR3nt: TGTGCCATCAGTGAGTCGGCAACCTATGGCTACACCTTC
abundance: .; j_gene: TRBJ1-1; v_gene: TRBV30; d_gene: .; CDR3aa: CAGRATEAFF; CDR3nt: TGTGCCGGGAGGGCCACTGAAGCTTTCTTT
abundance: .; j_gene: TRBJ1-2; v_gene: TRBV6-5; d_gene: .; CDR3aa: CASSPRRGAYGYTF; CDR3nt: TGTGCCAGCAGTCCTAGGCGGGGGGCCTATGGCTACACCTTC
abundance: .; j_gene: TRBJ2-4; v_gene: TRBV23-1; d_gene: .; CDR3aa: CARKYGWSEAQYF; CDR3nt: TGCGCCAGAAAATACGGTTGGAGTGAAGCTCAGTACTTC
abundance: .; j_gene: TRBJ1-3; v_gene: TRBV11-2; d_gene: .; CDR3aa: CASSLDRGTTGNTIYF; CDR3nt: TGTGCCAGCAGCTTAGATCGGGGGACGACTGGAAACACCATATATTTT
abundance: .; j_gene: TRBJ2-1; v_gene: TRBV28; d_gene: TRBD2; CDR3aa: CASSLVAGGGYEQFF; CDR3nt: TGTGCCAGCAGTTTAGTGGCGGGGGGAGGTTATGAGCAGTTCTTC
abundance: .; j_gene: TRBJ1-4; v_gene: TRBV3-1/TRBV3-2; d_gene: .; CDR3aa: CASSQGDSTYEKLFF; CDR3nt: TGTGCCAGCAGCCAAGGGGACTCTACCTATGAAAAACTGTTTTTT
abundance: .; j_gene: TRBJ1-1; v_gene: TRBV19; d_gene: .; CDR3aa: CASSEHRGETEAFF; CDR3nt: TGTGCCAGTAGTGAACACCGGGGGGAGACTGAAGCTTTCTTT
abundance: .; j_gene: TRBJ2-7; v_gene: TRBV4-1; d_gene: .; CDR3aa: CASSQESGYEQYF; CDR3nt: TGCGCCAGCAGCCAAGAAAGCGGCTACGAGCAGTACTTC
abundance: once; j_gene: TRBJ2-1; v_gene: TRBV18; d_gene: TRBD2; CDR3aa: CASSPGTSGGAFYNEQFF; CDR3nt: TGTGCCAGCTCACCGGGGACTAGCGGGGGGGCCTTCTACAATGAGCAGTTCTTC
abundance: .; j_gene: TRBJ1-2; v_gene: TRBV7-8; d_gene: .; CDR3aa: CASSPQFEYLNYGYTF; CDR3nt: TGTGCCAGCAGCCCACAATTCGAATACCTTAACTATGGCTACACCTTC
abundance: .; j_gene: TRBJ1-1; v_gene: TRBV19; d_gene: TRBD1; CDR3aa: CASQDRGLRTEAFF; CDR3nt: TGTGCCAGTCAGGACAGGGGCCTGAGGACTGAAGCTTTCTTT
abundance: .; j_gene: TRBJ1-1; v_gene: TRBV11-3; d_gene: TRBD1; CDR3aa: CASSPGQGNMNTEAFF; CDR3nt: TGTGCCAGCAGCCCCGGACAGGGGAACATGAACACTGAAGCTTTCTTT